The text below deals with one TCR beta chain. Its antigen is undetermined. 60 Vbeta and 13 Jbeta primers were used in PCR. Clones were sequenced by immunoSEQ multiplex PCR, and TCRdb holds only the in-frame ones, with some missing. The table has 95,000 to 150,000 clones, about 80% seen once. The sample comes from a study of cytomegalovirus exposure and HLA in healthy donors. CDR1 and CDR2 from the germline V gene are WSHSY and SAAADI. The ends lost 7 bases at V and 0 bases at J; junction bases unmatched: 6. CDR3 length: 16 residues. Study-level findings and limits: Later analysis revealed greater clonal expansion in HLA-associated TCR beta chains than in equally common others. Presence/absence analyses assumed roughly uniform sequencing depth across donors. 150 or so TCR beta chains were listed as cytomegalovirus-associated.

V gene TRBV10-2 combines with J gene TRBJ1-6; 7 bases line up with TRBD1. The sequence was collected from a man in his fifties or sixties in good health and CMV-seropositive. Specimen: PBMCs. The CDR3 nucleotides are TGCGCCAGCAAGGGGACAGCTTACTCCTATAATTCACCCCTCCACTTT. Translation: CASKGTAYSYNSPLHF.